One sample yielded the 10 T cell receptor beta chains listed below, sequenced in a study of cytomegalovirus exposure and HLA in healthy donors. PCR involved 60 Vbeta and 13 Jbeta primers. The data were produced by immunoSEQ multiplex PCR, yet TCRdb's version contains in-frame clones alone and is incomplete. The sample yields roughly 100,000 clones, more than 60% seen once. Sequenced input: PBMCs. The receptors were gathered from a male donor in good health and CMV-seronegative.

The chain uses TRBV29-1 and TRBJ2-1, with 7 bases matching TRBD2. V gave up 6 bases and J gave up 5 bases; unmatched junction bases: 16. The CDR3 has 16 amino acids. Germline V gene sequence: CDR1 SQVTM, CDR2 ANQGSEA. CDR3 DNA sequence: TGCAGCGTCCCCCCCAGCGGCGGGAGCATCGACAATGAGCAGTTCTTC. Translation: CSVPPSGGSIDNEQFF.

The V and J genes are TRBV10-3 and TRBJ1-5, with no clear D. Germline CDR1 and CDR2: ENHRY and SYGVKD. V shed 3 bases and J shed 2 bases, with 11 bases lying between them. The CDR3 is 15 residues long. DNA for the CDR3: TGTGCCATCAGTGATGGTAGATTGGGCAATCAGCCCCAGCATTTT. Residues: CAISDGRLGNQPQHF.

The chain recombines TRBV14 with TRBJ2-3, with D possibly matching TRBD2 (6 bases). Germline V CDR1 and CDR2: SGHDN, FVKESK. Trimming stripped 0 bases from V and 6 bases from J, with 10 bases between. The CDR3 has 14 residues. The CDR3 loop is CASSQDLLADTQYF. CDR3 sequence (DNA): TGTGCCAGCAGCCAAGATTTACTAGCTGATACGCAGTATTTT. Full variable domain (remainder filled in from reference TRBV14 and TRBJ2-3): EAGVTQFPSHSVIEKGQTVTLRCDPISGHDNLYWYRRVMGKEIKFLLHFVKESKQDESGMPNNRFLAERTGGTYSTLKVQPAELEDSGVYFCASSQDLLADTQYFGPGTRLTVL.

This sequence joins TRBV18 and TRBJ2-2; D perhaps matches TRBD1 (6 bases). The CDR3 is 15 residues long. CDR1 and CDR2 from the germline V gene are KGHSH and LQKENI. V was pared by 2 bases and J by 7 bases, with 14 bases between. This chain's CDR3 is CASSPGGSNFGELFF. CDR3 bases: TGTGCCAGCTCACCAGGGGGCAGTAACTTCGGGGAGCTGTTTTTT.

The J gene is TRBJ2-1, the V gene TRBV5-1, with D possibly matching TRBD2 (6 bases). CDR3 length: 15 amino acids. CDR1 and CDR2 (germline): SGHRS, YFSETQ. The V gene lost 5 bases and the J gene lost 4 bases, with 16 bases spanning the gap. CDR3 coding DNA: TGCGCCAGCAGGTTAGCGGATTTTGAGTACAATGAGCAGTTCTTC. This encodes CASRLADFEYNEQFF.

The V gene is TRBV6-5, the J gene TRBJ2-7; TRBD2 aligns across 14 bases. The CDR3 is 15 residues long. CDR1 MNHEY and CDR2 SVGAGI come from the germline V gene. The trim removed 5 bases at V and 4 bases at J, leaving 4 bases unmatched. Here the CDR3 reads CASSLGTSGRYEQYF. The CDR3 coding sequence is TGTGCCAGCAGTCTGGGGACTAGCGGGAGATACGAGCAGTACTTC.

The chain has TRBV19 and TRBJ1-3, with D tentatively TRBD1 (6 bases). CDR1 and CDR2 (germline): LNHDA, SQIVND (reference sequence). V lost 5 bases, J lost 0 bases, and 11 bases lay in between. The CDR3 has 15 amino acids. CDR3 nucleotides: TGTGCCAGTAGTGGGGACATTTCCTCTGGAAACACCATATATTTT. Translating it yields CASSGDISSGNTIYF.

V gene TRBV5-4 combines with J gene TRBJ2-1; 11 nucleotides agree with TRBD2. The trim removed 5 bases at V and 3 bases at J, leaving 4 bases unmatched. Germline V lookup: CDR1 SGHNT, CDR2 YYREEE (reference sequence). The CDR3 spans 15 residues. CDR3: CASSRGLAVYNEQFF. The CDR3 DNA reads TGTGCCAGCAGTAGGGGACTAGCGGTCTACAATGAGCAGTTCTTC.

V and J are TRBV5-6 and TRBJ2-5, with D possibly being TRBD1 (6 bases). The length of the CDR3 is 15 residues. CDR1 SGHDT and CDR2 YYEEEE come from the germline V gene. Trimming cost V 4 bases and J 11 bases, with 24 bases left between them. Here the CDR3 reads CASSGATGFPGEQYF. CDR3 DNA sequence: TGTGCCAGCAGCGGCGCTACAGGGTTCCCTGGGGAGCAGTACTTC. Full variable domain (rest looked up from reference TRBV5-6 and TRBJ2-5): DAGVTQSPTHLIKTRGQQVTLRCSPKSGHDTVSWYQQALGQGPQFIFQYYEEEERQRGNFPDRFSGHQFPNYSSELNVNALLLGDSALYLCASSGATGFPGEQYFGPGTRLLVL.

The rearrangement uses TRBV7-2 and TRBJ2-1; TRBD1 might be the D (5 bases). V lost 0 bases to trimming and J lost 2 bases, with 17 bases between them. Germline V gene data show CDR1 as SGHTA and CDR2 as FQGNSA. The CDR3 extends over 18 amino acids. In DNA, the CDR3 is TGTGCCAGCAGCTTAGCGTCTGGGGATACAGGACCCTACAATGAGCAGTTCTTC. Its protein product is CASSLASGDTGPYNEQFF.